Presented here are 15 T cell receptor beta chains from one specimen sequenced in a study of yellow fever vaccine responses in identical twins. MiXCR, applied by TCRdb to the RT-PCR reads, yields one record per CDR3 protein. Seen here are 30,000 to 40,000 distinct CDR3 sequences, roughly 60% observed once, and the top ten hold more than 4%. The material sequenced was T cells from blood (PBMCs), unsorted or a sorted subset (not recorded which), taken before or after yellow fever vaccination (not recorded which). The source of these receptors is a woman aged 18-29 years who received the yellow fever vaccine.

This rearrangement joins TRBV7-6 to TRBJ2-4; D unclear. Germline lookup yields CDR1 SGHVS and CDR2 FNYEAQ. The CDR3 runs 15 residues. The ends were cut back, 5 bases at V and 8 bases at J, with 19 bases in the middle. CDR3 nucleotide sequence: TGTGCCAGCAGCACCGGGCCTTCCCAAAGTGACATTCAGTACTTC. Its translation is CASSTGPSQSDIQYF.

V is TRBV12-3 or TRBV12-4 and J is TRBJ2-7, with unresolved D. The V end lost 7 bases, the J end lost 2 bases, and 15 bases lay between the germline ends. The CDR3 sequence is 14 residues long. As DNA, the CDR3 is TGTGCCAGCACCACCCCGACAATTACCTACGAGCAGTACGTC. Protein product: CASTTPTITYEQYV.

The genes are TRBV24-1 and TRBJ2-1; 7 bases fit TRBD2. The germline V gene encodes CDR1 KGHDR and CDR2 SFDVKD. This CDR3 is 13 amino acids long. The V segment lost 6 bases and the J segment 8 bases; nucleotides outside the gene matches: 6. DNA for the CDR3: TGTGCCACCAGTTCTAGCGGTAACTATGAGCAGTTCTTC. Amino acids: CATSSSGNYEQFF.

The chain links TRBV2 to TRBJ2-1; possible D gene TRBD2, 5 bases. V was cut by 2 bases and J by 2 bases, with 13 bases left in between. Germline V gives CDR1 SNHLY, CDR2 FYNNEI. The CDR3 loop spans 16 amino acids. The CDR3 nucleotides read TGTGCCAGCAGTGAAATCCCGAGGGTGCCCTACAATGAGCAGTTCTTC. Its protein product is CASSEIPRVPYNEQFF.

The chain links TRBV29-1 to TRBJ2-3, with 7 bases matching TRBD2. CDR1 and CDR2 (germline): SQVTM, ANQGSEA. The length of the CDR3 is 13 residues. Trimming removed 3 bases from V and 4 bases from J; junction bases left unmatched: 4. CDR3 sequence (DNA): TGCAGCGTTGATAGCGGGCCGTCAGATACGCAGTATTTT. Translating it yields CSVDSGPSDTQYF.

V usage is TRBV11-1 and J usage is TRBJ2-7; 11 bases are a match to TRBD1. Trimming cost V 2 bases and J 1 base; bases outside gene matches: 7. The V gene's germline CDR1 is SGHAT and CDR2 FQDESV (reference sequence). The CDR3 totals 17 residues. CDR3 in amino acids: CASSLPGQGAVSYEQYV. Here the CDR3 DNA reads TGTGCCAGCAGCTTACCCGGACAGGGGGCGGTTTCCTACGAGCAGTACGTC.

This clonotype was seen once. The chain combines TRBV28 with TRBJ2-7; D tentatively fits TRBD1 or TRBD2 (5 bases each). V lost 10 bases, J lost 1 base, and 14 bases lay in between. The germline CDR1 and CDR2 sequences are MDHEN and SYDVKM. The CDR3 loop spans 13 amino acids. CDR3 protein: CATERDRSYEQYF. Written as DNA, the CDR3 is TGTGCCACTGAGAGGGACCGTTCCTACGAGCAGTACTTC.

The DNA of the CDR3 is TGCAGCGCCTCCGGACGACTAGGCCCCTACGAGCAGTACTTC. It codes for CSASGRLGPYEQYF. The chain uses TRBV29-1 and TRBJ2-7; D possibly corresponds to TRBD2 (6 bases). Between the trimmed V and J ends, which lost 7 bases and 2 bases, there was a span of 18 bases. CDR1 is SQVTM, CDR2 ANQGSEA, per germline. CDR3 length: 14 residues.

This clonotype has more than one count but fewer than ten. The V and J genes are TRBV11-3 and TRBJ1-6; D gene unclear. The CDR3 is 17 amino acids. The V end was cut by 2 bases, the J end by 6 bases, with 17 bases between. From germline, CDR1 is SGHNT and CDR2 YENEEA. The CDR3 here is CASSLNKDGWTNSPLHF. CDR3 DNA: TGTGCCAGCAGCTTAAACAAGGACGGATGGACTAATTCACCCCTCCACTTT.

This chain uses TRBV13 with TRBJ2-1; tentative D call: TRBD1 (5 bases). The CDR3 spans 14 residues. Germline CDR1 PRHDT, CDR2 FYEKMQ (reference sequence). Trimming removed 0 bases at V and 7 bases at J, with 10 bases between. CDR3 sequence (DNA): TGTGCCAGCAGCTTAGGCGACAGTGGGAATGAGCAGTTCTTC. Residues: CASSLGDSGNEQFF. The full variable domain, its missing parts supplied by reference TRBV13 and TRBJ2-1, is AAGVIQSPRHLIKEKRETATLKCYPIPRHDTVYWYQQGPGQDPQFLISFYEKMQSDKGSIPDRFSAQQFSDYHSELNMSSLELGDSALYFCASSLGDSGNEQFFGPGTRLTVL.

A few counts support this clonotype. The CDR3 nucleotides read TGTGCCAGTAGTGGCGACATCAATCAGCCCCAGCATTTT. Its protein product is CASSGDINQPQHF. The chain links TRBV19 to TRBJ1-5; D call uncertain. V gave up 5 bases and J gave up 3 bases, with 8 bases separating them. The CDR3 sequence is 13 residues long. The germline CDR1 and CDR2 sequences are LNHDA and SQIVND (reference sequence).

The gene calls are TRBV18 and TRBJ2-7, with D possibly matching TRBD2 (5 bases). The CDR3 covers 15 residues. CDR1 and CDR2 from the germline V gene are KGHSH and LQKENI. Trimming removed 3 bases from V and 4 bases from J, with 16 bases in between. CDR3 protein: CASSPLGAGLYEQYV. Written as DNA, the CDR3 is TGTGCCAGCTCACCCCTGGGTGCAGGACTTTACGAGCAGTACGTC.

The J gene is TRBJ1-2, the V gene TRBV9; D not certain. Germline values: CDR1 SGDLS, CDR2 YYNGEE. V shed 4 bases and J shed 2 bases, with 9 bases lying between them. The length of the CDR3 is 13 residues. DNA for the CDR3: TGTGCCAGCAGCCTGGACGACAACTATGGCTACACCTTC. This sequence encodes CASSLDDNYGYTF.

The chain is built from TRBV7-6 and TRBJ2-2; possibly TRBD2 for D (7 bases). The V gene's germline CDR1 is SGHVS and CDR2 FNYEAQ. This CDR3 spans 17 amino acids. Trimming removed 2 bases at V and 1 base at J, with 14 bases between. CDR3 amino acids: CASSLLAGALNTGELFF. The CDR3 region has the DNA TGTGCCAGCAGCTTATTGGCGGGGGCATTGAACACCGGGGAGCTGTTTTTT.

The chain has TRBV28 and TRBJ2-1; either TRBD1 or TRBD2 may supply D (5 bases each). Germline V gives CDR1 MDHEN, CDR2 SYDVKM. There are 16 residues in the CDR3. V lost 6 bases and J 0 bases, leaving 15 bases between the germline ends. The CDR3 region is CASSPFVGDSYNEQFF. The CDR3 DNA follows: TGTGCCAGCAGCCCCTTTGTGGGGGACTCCTACAATGAGCAGTTCTTC.